This TCR beta chain derives from a study of a mutant IDH1 vaccine in newly diagnosed glioma. Across the whole study: Mean patient age was about 40 years; approximately 60% were male and roughly 38% female. Previous care, which was radiotherapy, temozolomide, or both, most often involved both.

Time point: baseline, week 1 (first vaccination visit). Treatment: pre-vaccination baseline after standard-of-care therapy. The CDR3 is made up of 16 amino acids. Germline CDR1 SGHNT, CDR2 YYREEE (reference sequence). V shed 2 bases and J 1 base; nucleotides not matched to a gene: 1. Sequenced by immunoSEQ multiplex PCR; TCRdb stores in-frame clones only, minus some. The data hold 30,000 or so clones, with around 79% observed a single time. This sequence joins TRBV5-4 and TRBJ2-3, with TRBD2 identical over 13 bases. This specimen was PBMCs, taken from a glioma patient treated with radiotherapy, temozolomide or both. The sequence was obtained from a man aged 25 to 40 with glioma. The CDR3 protein is CASSFGLAGGTDTQYF. The CDR3 bases are TGTGCCAGCAGCTTCGGACTAGCGGGGGGCACAGATACGCAGTATTTT.